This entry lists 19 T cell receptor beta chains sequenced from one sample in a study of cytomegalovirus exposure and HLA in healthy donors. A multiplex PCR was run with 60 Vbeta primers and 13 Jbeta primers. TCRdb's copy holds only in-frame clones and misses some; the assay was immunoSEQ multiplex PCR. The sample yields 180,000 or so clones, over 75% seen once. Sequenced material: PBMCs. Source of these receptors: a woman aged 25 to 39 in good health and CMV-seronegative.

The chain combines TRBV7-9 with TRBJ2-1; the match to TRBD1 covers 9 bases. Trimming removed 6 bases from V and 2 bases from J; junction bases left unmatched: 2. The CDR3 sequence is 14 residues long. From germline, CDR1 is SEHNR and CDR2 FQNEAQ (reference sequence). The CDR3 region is CASRRTGAYNEQFF. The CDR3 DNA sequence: TGTGCCAGCAGACGGACAGGGGCCTACAATGAGCAGTTCTTC.

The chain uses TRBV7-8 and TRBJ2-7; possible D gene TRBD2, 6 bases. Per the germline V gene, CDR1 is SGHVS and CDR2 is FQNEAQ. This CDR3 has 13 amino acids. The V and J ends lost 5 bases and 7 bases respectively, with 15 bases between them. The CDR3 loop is CASSPRVGGEQYF. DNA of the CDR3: TGTGCCAGCAGCCCAAGGGTGGGGGGTGAGCAGTACTTC.

CDR3 protein: CAWTGQGQENQPQHF. DNA of the CDR3: TGTGCCTGGACTGGACAGGGGCAAGAAAATCAGCCCCAGCATTTT. V usage is TRBV30 and J usage is TRBJ1-5; 9 nucleotides line up with TRBD1. J lost 4 bases, V lost 4 bases, and 8 bases had no gene match. Germline CDR1 GTSNPN, CDR2 SVGIG (reference sequence). CDR3 size: 15 residues.

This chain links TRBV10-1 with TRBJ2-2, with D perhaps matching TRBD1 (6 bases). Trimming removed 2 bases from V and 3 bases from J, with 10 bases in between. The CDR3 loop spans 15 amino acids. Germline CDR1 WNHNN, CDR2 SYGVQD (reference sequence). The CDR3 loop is CASSELSGDTGELFF. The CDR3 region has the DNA TGCGCCAGCAGTGAGCTGTCAGGGGACACCGGGGAGCTGTTTTTT.

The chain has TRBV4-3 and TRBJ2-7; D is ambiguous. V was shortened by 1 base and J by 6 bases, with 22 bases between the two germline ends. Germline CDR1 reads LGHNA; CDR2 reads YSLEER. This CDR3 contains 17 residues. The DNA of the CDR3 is TGCGCCAGCAGCCAAGTTCTCGACTCGATATTCCCTCGCGAGCAGTACTTC. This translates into CASSQVLDSIFPREQYF.

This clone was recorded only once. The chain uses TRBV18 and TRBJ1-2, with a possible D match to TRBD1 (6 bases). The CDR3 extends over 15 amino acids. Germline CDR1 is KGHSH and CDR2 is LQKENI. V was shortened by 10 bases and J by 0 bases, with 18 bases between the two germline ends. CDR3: CATRRRGETNYGYTF. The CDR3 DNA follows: TGTGCCACCCGGCGCAGGGGAGAAACTAACTATGGCTACACCTTC.

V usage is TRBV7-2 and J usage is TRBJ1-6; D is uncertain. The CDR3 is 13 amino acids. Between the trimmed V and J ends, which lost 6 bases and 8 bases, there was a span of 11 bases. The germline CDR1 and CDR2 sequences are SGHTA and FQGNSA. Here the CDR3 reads CASRFFRDSPLHF. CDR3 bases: TGTGCCAGCAGATTCTTTCGGGATTCACCCCTCCACTTT.

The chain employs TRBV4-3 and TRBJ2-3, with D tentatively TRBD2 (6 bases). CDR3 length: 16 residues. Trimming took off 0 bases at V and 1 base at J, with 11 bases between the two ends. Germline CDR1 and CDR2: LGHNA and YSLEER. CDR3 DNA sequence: TGCGCCAGCAGCCAAGATAGGTGGGGGGGCACAGATACGCAGTATTTT. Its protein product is CASSQDRWGGTDTQYF.

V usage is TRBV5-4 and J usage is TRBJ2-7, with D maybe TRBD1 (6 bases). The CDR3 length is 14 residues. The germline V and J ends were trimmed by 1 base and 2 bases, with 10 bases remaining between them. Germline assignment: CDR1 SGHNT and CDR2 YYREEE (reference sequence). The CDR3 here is CASSLQGSPYEQYF. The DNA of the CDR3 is TGTGCCAGCAGCTTGCAGGGGTCGCCCTACGAGCAGTACTTC.

The CDR3 loop is CASSSSRSSYNEQFF. CDR3 sequence (DNA): TGTGCCAGCAGCTCTAGCAGGAGCTCCTACAATGAGCAGTTCTTC. The chain carries TRBV7-6 and TRBJ2-1; D possibly corresponds to TRBD2 (5 bases). In germline, CDR1 is SGHVS, CDR2 FNYEAQ. The CDR3 totals 15 residues. The V end lost 4 bases, the J end lost 0 bases, and 10 bases lay between the germline ends.

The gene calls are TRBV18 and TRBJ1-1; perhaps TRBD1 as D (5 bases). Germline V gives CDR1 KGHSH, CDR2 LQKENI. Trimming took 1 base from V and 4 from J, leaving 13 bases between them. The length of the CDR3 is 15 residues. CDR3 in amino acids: CASSPLTGEGTEAFF. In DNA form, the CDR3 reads TGTGCCAGCTCACCACTCACGGGGGAGGGCACTGAAGCTTTCTTT. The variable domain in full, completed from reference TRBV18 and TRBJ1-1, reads NAGVMQNPRHLVRRRGQEARLRCSPMKGHSHVYWYRQLPEEGLKFMVYLQKENIIDESGMPKERFSAEFPKEGPSILRIQQVVRGDSAAYFCASSPLTGEGTEAFFGQGTRLTVV.

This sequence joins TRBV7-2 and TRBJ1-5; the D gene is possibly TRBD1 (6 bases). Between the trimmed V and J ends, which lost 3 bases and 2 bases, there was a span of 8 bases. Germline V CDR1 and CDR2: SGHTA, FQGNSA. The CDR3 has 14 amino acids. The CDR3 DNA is TGTGCCAGCAGCTTTAGACAGGGCAATCAGCCCCAGCATTTT. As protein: CASSFRQGNQPQHF.

The chain's CDR3 is CASSVQGAGAEAFF. The CDR3 DNA is TGTGCCAGCAGTGTCCAGGGGGCAGGGGCTGAAGCTTTCTTT. V gene TRBV6-1 combines with J gene TRBJ1-1; TRBD1 matches 8 bases. J was trimmed by 6 bases and V by 4 bases; bases with no gene match: 7. The CDR3 is 14 amino acids. Germline CDR1 and CDR2: MNHNS and SASEGT.

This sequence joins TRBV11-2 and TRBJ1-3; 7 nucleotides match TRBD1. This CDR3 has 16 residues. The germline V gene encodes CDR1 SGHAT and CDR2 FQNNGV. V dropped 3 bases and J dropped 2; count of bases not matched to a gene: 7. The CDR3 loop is CASSFGGQNAGNTIYF. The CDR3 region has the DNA TGTGCCAGCAGCTTCGGGGGACAGAATGCTGGAAACACCATATATTTT.

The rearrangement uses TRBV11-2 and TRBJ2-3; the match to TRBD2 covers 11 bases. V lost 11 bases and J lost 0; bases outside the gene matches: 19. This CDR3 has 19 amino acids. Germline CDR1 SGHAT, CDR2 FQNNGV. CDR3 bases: TGTGCCTGCAAGACCCCCCTCCTAGCGGGGGGTGTTAGCACAGATACGCAGTATTTT. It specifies CACKTPLLAGGVSTDTQYF.

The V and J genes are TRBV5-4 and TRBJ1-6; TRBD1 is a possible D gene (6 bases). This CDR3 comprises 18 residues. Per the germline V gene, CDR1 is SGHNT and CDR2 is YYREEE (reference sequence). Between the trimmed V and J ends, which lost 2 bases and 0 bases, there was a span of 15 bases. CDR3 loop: CASSFGQPMSSYNSPLHF. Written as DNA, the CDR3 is TGTGCCAGCAGCTTTGGACAGCCCATGAGCTCCTATAATTCACCCCTCCACTTT. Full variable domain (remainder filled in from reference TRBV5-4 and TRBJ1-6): ETGVTQSPTHLIKTRGQQVTLRCSSQSGHNTVSWYQQALGQGPQFIFQYYREEENGRGNFPPRFSGLQFPNYSSELNVNALELDDSALYLCASSFGQPMSSYNSPLHFGNGTRLTVT.

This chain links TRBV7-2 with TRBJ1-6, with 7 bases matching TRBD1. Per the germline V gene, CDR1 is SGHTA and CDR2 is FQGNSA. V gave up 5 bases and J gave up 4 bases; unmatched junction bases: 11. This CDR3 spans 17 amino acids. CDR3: CASSEDRILGYNSPLHF. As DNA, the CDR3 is TGTGCCAGCAGCGAGGACAGGATTCTTGGGTATAATTCACCCCTCCACTTT.

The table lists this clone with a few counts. The CDR3 is CASSLGTGGGSYEQYF. Written as DNA, the CDR3 is TGTGCCAGCAGTTTGGGGACAGGGGGCGGCTCCTACGAGCAGTACTTC. The chain joins TRBV28 to TRBJ2-7; TRBD1 matches at 12 bases. Germline CDR1 MDHEN, CDR2 SYDVKM. V lost 3 bases, J lost 0 bases, and 3 bases stayed unmatched. The CDR3 length is 16 residues.

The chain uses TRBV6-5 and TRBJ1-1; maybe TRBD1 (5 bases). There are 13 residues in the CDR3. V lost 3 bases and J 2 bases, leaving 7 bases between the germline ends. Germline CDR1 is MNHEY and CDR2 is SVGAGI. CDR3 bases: TGTGCCAGCAGTTATGACAGAAACACTGAAGCTTTCTTT. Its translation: CASSYDRNTEAFF.